These 18 T cell receptor beta chains share one sample of origin, sequenced in a study of shared clonotypes between healthy human individuals. Clones were read by immunoSEQ multiplex PCR, and TCRdb kept only the in-frame ones, dropping some. This table holds under 1,100,000 clones, roughly 74% found once. Sequencing used memory CD4+ T cells from PBMCs. The subset was: CD45RA-negative fraction. These receptors came from a man in his late teens or twenties in good health. Some clones in this sample may be carry-over from other donors' samples.

This chain connects TRBV14 to TRBJ1-1; 7 nucleotides agree with TRBD1. Trimming cost V 0 bases and J 1 base; bases outside gene matches: 14. This CDR3 comprises 19 residues. CDR1 and CDR2 (germline): SGHDN, FVKESK. Here the CDR3 reads CASSQDPHRTGGTNTEAFF. For the CDR3, the DNA is TGTGCCAGCAGCCAAGACCCTCACCGGACAGGTGGGACGAACACTGAAGCTTTCTTT.

This chain uses TRBV18 with TRBJ1-2, with 8 bases aligning to TRBD1. With 4 bases clipped from V and 0 bases from J, the junction kept 4 bases outside the gene matches. From germline, CDR1 is KGHSH and CDR2 LQKENI. CDR3 size: 15 residues. The CDR3 DNA reads as TGTGCCAGCTCACTGGACAGGGTGCCTAACTATGGCTACACCTTC. Its translation: CASSLDRVPNYGYTF. Filled out from reference TRBV18 and TRBJ1-2, the complete variable domain reads NAGVMQNPRHLVRRRGQEARLRCSPMKGHSHVYWYRQLPEEGLKFMVYLQKENIIDESGMPKERFSAEFPKEGPSILRIQQVVRGDSAAYFCASSLDRVPNYGYTFGSGTRLTVV.

The rearrangement uses TRBV11-2 and TRBJ2-6; no reliable D call. Trimming removed 0 bases at V and 1 base at J, with 7 bases between. This CDR3 has 16 residues. Germline assignment: CDR1 SGHAT and CDR2 FQNNGV. CDR3 sequence: CASSLDLFSGANVLTF. CDR3 in DNA: TGTGCCAGCAGCTTAGATCTTTTTTCTGGGGCCAACGTCCTGACTTTC.

This chain links TRBV28 with TRBJ1-5; D is unresolved. The CDR3 spans 13 residues. V shed 5 bases and J shed 8 bases, with 13 bases lying between them. Germline V gene data show CDR1 as MDHEN and CDR2 as SYDVKM. The CDR3 DNA reads TGTGCCAGCAGTCCCGAGTCCCGAAAGCCCCAGCATTTT. This translates into CASSPESRKPQHF.

This clone was observed a handful of times. The chain combines TRBV19 with TRBJ2-3; tentatively, D is TRBD1 or TRBD2 (5 bases each). Trimming cost V 5 bases and J 8 bases, with 11 bases left between them. This CDR3 spans 12 amino acids. Looked up from germline, CDR1 is LNHDA and CDR2 is SQIVND (reference sequence). The CDR3 sequence is CASSPRGVTQYF. The CDR3 DNA follows: TGTGCCAGTAGTCCGAGGGGCGTTACGCAGTATTTT.

Turning to this clone: Other DNA sequences in this specimen translate into the identical CDR3. The chain links TRBV7-8 to TRBJ1-1; TRBD1 matches at 7 bases. CDR3 size: 14 residues. Germline CDR1 reads SGHVS; CDR2 reads FQNEAQ. V was clipped by 2 bases and J by 3 bases; unmatched bases: 3. The CDR3 nucleotides read TGTGCCAGCAGCTTAAGAGACAGGGACACTGAAGCTTTCTTT. Protein sequence: CASSLRDRDTEAFF.

A word on this clone: Other DNA sequences in the same sample also yield this CDR3. The chain links TRBV20-1 to TRBJ1-2, with no clear D. The CDR3 totals 11 residues. The germline gives CDR1 DFQATT, CDR2 SNEGSKA (reference sequence). The germline V and J ends were trimmed by 3 bases and 8 bases, with 10 bases remaining between them. Written as DNA, the CDR3 is TGCAGTGCTAGCCCCCGAGGAGGCTACACCTTC. Protein: CSASPRGGYTF.

V is TRBV9 and J is TRBJ2-7; the D is unclear. The CDR3 runs 14 residues. The germline V gene has CDR1 SGDLS and CDR2 YYNGEE. The V and J ends lost 0 bases and 1 base respectively, with 8 bases between them. The CDR3 spells CASSVEAVSYEQYF. The DNA of the CDR3 is TGTGCCAGCAGCGTAGAGGCGGTTTCCTACGAGCAGTACTTC.

The rearrangement joins TRBV5-1 to TRBJ2-1, with 11 bases matching TRBD2. V trimming: 4 bases; J trimming: 6 bases; junction bases outside the gene matches: 6. From germline, CDR1 is SGHRS and CDR2 YFSETQ. This CDR3 is built from 15 residues. The DNA of the CDR3 is TGCGCCAGCAGCGGCGGGACTAGCGGATTCAATGAGCAGTTCTTC. It specifies CASSGGTSGFNEQFF.

The J gene is TRBJ2-3, the V gene TRBV18; tentative D call: TRBD1 (5 bases). The CDR3 sequence is 15 residues long. V dropped 3 bases and J dropped 1 base, with 11 bases sitting between them. The germline V gene has CDR1 KGHSH and CDR2 LQKENI. The CDR3 nucleotides read TGTGCCAGCTCACCCAGGGTGCGTGGCACAGATACGCAGTATTTT. It yields the protein CASSPRVRGTDTQYF.

The rearrangement uses TRBV7-2 and TRBJ2-2, with D uncertain. Germline V lookup: CDR1 SGHTA, CDR2 FQGNSA. Trimming pared 3 bases from V and 6 bases from J, leaving 14 bases between. The CDR3 is made up of 15 amino acids. CDR3: CASSFGQARAGELFF. The CDR3 DNA follows: TGTGCCAGCAGCTTCGGGCAAGCAAGGGCCGGGGAGCTGTTTTTT.

The gene calls are TRBV28 and TRBJ2-5; tentative D call: TRBD1 (6 bases). Germline assignment: CDR1 MDHEN and CDR2 SYDVKM. V was pared by 5 bases and J by 7 bases, with 14 bases between. This CDR3 has 13 amino acids. In DNA, the CDR3 is TGTGCCAGCAGTCCCACCAGGGGTGGGACCCAGTACTTC. This sequence encodes CASSPTRGGTQYF.

The J gene is TRBJ2-4, the V gene TRBV14; TRBD2 matches at 9 bases. Germline V gene data show CDR1 as SGHDN and CDR2 as FVKESK. The V and J ends lost 1 base and 2 bases, in that order; junction bases with no gene match: 12. CDR3 length: 19 residues. CDR3 sequence: CASSQAGRGSGRSKNIQYF. CDR3 bases: TGTGCCAGCAGCCAAGCTGGGCGCGGTAGCGGGAGATCCAAAAACATTCAGTACTTC.

This clone was counted only a few times. CDR3 coding DNA: TGCGCCAGCAGTCCCTTGCAGGGTGGGGACACTGAAGCTTTCTTT. Translation: CASSPLQGGDTEAFF. The chain recombines TRBV5-1 with TRBJ1-1; the D gene is possibly TRBD1 (5 bases). The CDR3 runs 15 residues. Trimming cost V 5 bases and J 3 bases, with 17 bases left between them. CDR1 and CDR2 from the germline V gene are SGHRS and YFSETQ.

The chain uses TRBV2 and TRBJ2-1, with TRBD2 matching 10 bases. The V gene end was trimmed by 10 bases and the J gene end by 6 bases; junction bases not matched to a gene: 12. This CDR3 is 15 amino acids long. CDR1 is SNHLY and CDR2 is FYNNEI in the germline V gene. This CDR3 reads CATESLAGVSNEQFF. CDR3 bases: TGTGCCACCGAGTCTCTAGCGGGAGTATCCAATGAGCAGTTCTTC.

This chain joins TRBV7-9 and TRBJ2-3; 13 nucleotides agree with TRBD2. Unmatched junction bases numbered 7, after V lost 4 bases and J lost 3 bases. Germline CDR1 reads SEHNR; CDR2 reads FQNEAQ (reference sequence). The CDR3 runs to 17 residues. The DNA for the CDR3 is TGTGCCAGCAGCTCAAGGACTAGCGGGAGAAGGACAGATACGCAGTATTTT. Translated, it gives CASSSRTSGRRTDTQYF.

The chain joins TRBV11-2 to TRBJ2-7; D is perhaps TRBD1 (5 bases). There are 17 residues in the CDR3. V was pared by 1 base and J by 5 bases, with 21 bases between. Germline CDR1 SGHAT, CDR2 FQNNGV. CDR3 residues: CASSLVGRSGKPHEQYF. The CDR3 nucleotides read TGTGCCAGCAGCTTAGTCGGTCGGTCAGGGAAGCCGCACGAGCAGTACTTC.

The DNA for the CDR3 is TGTGCCAGCAGCTTGCCGACGGGGCCCCTCCACTTT. Encoded protein: CASSLPTGPLHF. The chain uses TRBV5-6 and TRBJ1-6; D not resolved. The V end was cut by 1 base, the J end by 13 bases, with 9 bases between. Germline V lookup: CDR1 SGHDT, CDR2 YYEEEE. The CDR3 loop spans 12 amino acids.